Listed below are T cell receptor beta chains from one sample, sequenced in a study of identical twins. TCRdb redid the calling of the 5' RACE reads with MiXCR, one entry per CDR3 protein. This table holds hundreds of thousands of distinct CDR3 sequences, approximately 13% found once. The same data also went into a second study, on yellow fever vaccine responses in identical twins.

Sequencing was performed on PBMCs. The source of these receptors is a woman aged 18-35 years in good health. Both conserved end residues are part of each CDR3. A D gene is named only where the DNA matches it firmly. Size is omitted from some rows. Given values are once, few, many or a class for expanded clones.

>.|.|TRBJ2-2|TRBV12-3/TRBV12-4
CASSYGQFNTGELFF
TGTGCCAGCAGTTATGGACAGTTCAACACCGGGGAGCTGTTTTTT
>.|few|TRBJ2-1|TRBV7-9
CASSLAAKNEQFF
TGTGCCAGCAGCTTAGCCGCGAAGAATGAGCAGTTCTTC
>.|few|TRBJ2-1|TRBV19
CASSIGEGRYNEQFF
TGTGCCAGTAGTATAGGTGAGGGGCGCTACAATGAGCAGTTCTTC
>TRBD2|many|TRBJ2-3|TRBV20-1
CSARMASGTTSTDTQYF
TGCAGTGCTAGAATGGCTAGCGGGACGACTAGCACAGATACGCAGTATTTT
>.|.|TRBJ1-1|TRBV20-1
CSAHGGTEAFF
TGCAGTGCCCACGGGGGCACTGAAGCTTTCTTT
>TRBD1|.|TRBJ1-2|TRBV7-9
CASRTGTGDGYTF
TGTGCCAGCAGAACCGGGACAGGGGACGGCTACACCTTC
>.|few|TRBJ1-2|TRBV10-3
CAISDLSEDYGYTF
TGTGCCATCAGTGACCTTAGTGAGGACTATGGCTACACCTTC
>.|few|TRBJ2-7|TRBV4-2
CASSQDSQTTGEQYF
TGTGCCAGCAGCCAAGATAGCCAAACGACGGGGGAGCAGTACTTC
>TRBD2|many|TRBJ2-1|TRBV20-1
CSARELAGEVNEQFF
TGCAGTGCTAGAGAATTAGCGGGAGAGGTCAATGAGCAGTTCTTC
>.|.|TRBJ1-5|TRBV28
CASTQGVQPQHF
TGTGCCAGCACCCAAGGGGTCCAGCCCCAGCATTTT
>TRBD1|.|TRBJ2-5|TRBV6-1
CASSPETGVKTQYF
TGTGCCAGCAGTCCCGAGACAGGGGTCAAGACCCAGTACTTC
>.|.|TRBJ1-1|TRBV20-1
CSATRANTEAFF
TGCAGTGCAACCAGGGCGAACACTGAAGCTTTCTTT
>TRBD1|many|TRBJ2-2|TRBV11-2
CASSSLDRGFTGELFF
TGTGCCAGCAGCTCCTTGGACAGGGGGTTCACCGGGGAGCTGTTTTTT
>.|few|TRBJ1-2|TRBV12-3/TRBV12-4
CASWFLGYGYTF
TGTGCCAGCTGGTTCTTGGGATATGGCTACACCTTC